This T cell receptor (beta chain) was identified in a study of T cells of healthy individuals. TCRdb processed the 5' RACE reads anew with MiXCR; each CDR3 protein has one entry. The profile shows 63,000 or so distinct CDR3 sequences, about 16% of them singletons. This clonotype was observed a handful of times. This TCR came from a human donor in good health.

CDR3 in DNA: TGTGCCTGGAGCCCGGGACAGGGAAACACTGAAGCTTTCTTT. This codes for CAWSPGQGNTEAFF. The chain carries TRBV30 and TRBJ1-1; 9 positions agree with TRBD1. Trimming took 3 bases from V and 2 from J; bases not matched to a gene: 4. Germline lookup yields CDR1 GTSNPN and CDR2 SVGIG (reference sequence). CDR3 length equals 14 residues.